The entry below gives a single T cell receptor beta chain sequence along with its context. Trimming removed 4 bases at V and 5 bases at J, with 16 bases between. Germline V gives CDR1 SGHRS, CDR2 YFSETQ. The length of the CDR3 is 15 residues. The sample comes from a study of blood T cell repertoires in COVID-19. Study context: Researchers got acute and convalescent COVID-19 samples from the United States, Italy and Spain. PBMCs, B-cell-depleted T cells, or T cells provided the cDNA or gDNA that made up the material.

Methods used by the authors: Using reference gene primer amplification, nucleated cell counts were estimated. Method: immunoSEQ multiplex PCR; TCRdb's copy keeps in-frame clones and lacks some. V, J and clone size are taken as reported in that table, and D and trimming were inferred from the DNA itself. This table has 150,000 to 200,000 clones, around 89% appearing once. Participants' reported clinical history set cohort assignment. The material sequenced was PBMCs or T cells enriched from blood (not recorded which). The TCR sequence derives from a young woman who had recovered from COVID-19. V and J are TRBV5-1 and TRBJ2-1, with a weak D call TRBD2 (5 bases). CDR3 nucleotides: TGCGCCAGCAGCCCCCTCCGGGGAGCTAACAATGAGCAGTTCTTC. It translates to CASSPLRGANNEQFF. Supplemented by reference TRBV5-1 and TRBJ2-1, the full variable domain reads KAGVTQTPRYLIKTRGQQVTLSCSPISGHRSVSWYQQTPGQGLQFLFEYFSETQRNKGNFPGRFSGRQFSNSRSEMNVSTLELGDSALYLCASSPLRGANNEQFFGPGTRLTVL.